This TCR beta chain was documented in a study of cytomegalovirus exposure and HLA in healthy donors. Turning to the study itself: The 120 validation repertoires and the approximately 640 first-cohort repertoires shared a platform, a later analysis reported. Notes on the study in general: Subsequent analysis revealed that first-cohort TCR clusters tended to co-occur in the 130 or so validation repertoires. According to the study, around 150 TCR beta chains were cytomegalovirus-associated.

This clone showed up just once. What it binds is not known. The V end was cut by 0 bases, the J end by 3 bases, with 8 bases between. The CDR3 is made up of 14 amino acids. Germline V gene data show CDR1 as MGHRA and CDR2 as YSYEKL. From the approximately 110-subject validation cohort, which was separate from the approximately 700-subject first cohort, the donors were drawn. Clones were read by immunoSEQ multiplex PCR, and TCRdb kept only the in-frame ones, dropping some. The data contain approximately 130,000 clones, 70% to 90% of them singletons. The receptor was isolated from a woman between 18 and 29 years old in good health and CMV-seronegative. The sample consisted of PBMCs. The chain uses TRBV4-1 and TRBJ1-2; D gene ambiguous. CDR3 residues: CASSQEGGHYGYTF. Here the CDR3 DNA reads TGCGCCAGCAGCCAAGAAGGCGGCCACTATGGCTACACCTTC.